The rows below give T cell receptor beta chains drawn from one sample of a study of blood T cell repertoires in COVID-19. Clones were read by immunoSEQ multiplex PCR, and TCRdb kept only the in-frame ones, dropping some. This sample yields 140,000 or so clones, of which under 85% are seen a single time; around 1.6% belongs to the top ten. The source material was PBMCs or T cells enriched from blood (not recorded which). The source is a woman between 18 and 30 years old who had been exposed to COVID-19. Both conserved end residues are part of each CDR3. The order of the fields is CDR3 length, V gene, clone size, CDR3 protein. The size field is filled for only some rows; it gives once, few, many or a size class.

cdr3_length: 12; v_call: TRBV6-5; clone_size: -; cdr3_aa: CASPGHNQPQHF
cdr3_length: 20; v_call: TRBV13; clone_size: once; cdr3_aa: CASSFHETYRLAGDYNEQFF
cdr3_length: 14; v_call: TRBV11-3; clone_size: -; cdr3_aa: CASSSTGPRETQYF
cdr3_length: 14; v_call: TRBV25-1; clone_size: once; cdr3_aa: CASSETSGTNEQFF
cdr3_length: 13; v_call: TRBV7-9; clone_size: -; cdr3_aa: CASSFGRNTEAFF
cdr3_length: 15; v_call: TRBV5-1; clone_size: -; cdr3_aa: CASKGLAASTDTQYF
cdr3_length: 13; v_call: TRBV7-9; clone_size: -; cdr3_aa: CASSDGGRQPQHF
cdr3_length: 14; v_call: TRBV25-1; clone_size: -; cdr3_aa: CASSEGEWYQPQHF
cdr3_length: 14; v_call: TRBV2; clone_size: -; cdr3_aa: CASRRQGSAGELFF
cdr3_length: 15; v_call: TRBV11-2; clone_size: few; cdr3_aa: CASSQTSGSSNEQFF
cdr3_length: 17; v_call: TRBV20-1; clone_size: -; cdr3_aa: CSASIFGRAASTDTQYF
cdr3_length: 19; v_call: TRBV28; clone_size: -; cdr3_aa: CASSFKRESRRNSNQPQHF
cdr3_length: 14; v_call: TRBV7-2; clone_size: once; cdr3_aa: CASSRGAGKNGYTF
cdr3_length: 12; v_call: TRBV11-2; clone_size: -; cdr3_aa: CASSPTTYEQYF
cdr3_length: 15; v_call: TRBV6-5; clone_size: -; cdr3_aa: CASKEVSGGAEGYTF
cdr3_length: 13; v_call: TRBV30; clone_size: -; cdr3_aa: CAWTGQGSQPQHF
cdr3_length: 16; v_call: TRBV5-4; clone_size: -; cdr3_aa: CASRPSLAANAYEQYF
cdr3_length: 13; v_call: TRBV19; clone_size: -; cdr3_aa: CATSLFGQPYYTF
cdr3_length: 14; v_call: TRBV14; clone_size: -; cdr3_aa: CASSQAAGRETQYF
cdr3_length: 16; v_call: TRBV19; clone_size: -; cdr3_aa: CASSLWDSLSGNTIYF
cdr3_length: 17; v_call: TRBV13; clone_size: -; cdr3_aa: CASSLWGSGLGVDTQYF
cdr3_length: 16; v_call: TRBV25-1; clone_size: -; cdr3_aa: CASSEGGSHSNQPQHF